These T cell receptor beta chains were read from a single sample in a study of blood T cell repertoires in COVID-19. Produced via immunoSEQ multiplex PCR; TCRdb's table is partial and in-frame only. The sample includes about 210,000 clones, 81% seen only once; the top ten take 8% to 9.5%. Specimen: PBMCs or T cells enriched from blood (not recorded which). The receptors originated from a woman aged 50 to 60 with acute COVID-19. Both conserved end residues are part of each CDR3. D genes are given only for firm matches. Clone size is not always given. Where it is, it says once, few, many or a class for expanded clones.

v_gene	j_gene	abundance	d_gene	CDR3nt	CDR3aa
TRBV18	TRBJ2-3	-	TRBD1	TGTGCCAGCTCACCAACAGGGGTAGTCGATACGCAGTATTTT	CASSPTGVVDTQYF
TRBV19	TRBJ2-1	few	TRBD1	TGTGCCAGTAGTATAGCGGACAGGCAGCAGTTCTTC	CASSIADRQQFF
TRBV4-1	TRBJ2-5	-	TRBD1	TGCGCCAGCAGCCAAGATGGGGAGACAGGGGGAACTGAGACCCAGTACTTC	CASSQDGETGGTETQYF
TRBV20-1	TRBJ1-6	once	-	TGCAGTGCTAGGAGTAATTCACCCCTCCACTTT	CSARSNSPLHF
TRBV6-1	TRBJ1-4	few	-	TGTGCCAGCAGTGCCTTAGGGGCCCAGACTAATGAAAAACTGTTTTTT	CASSALGAQTNEKLFF
TRBV4-3	TRBJ1-2	-	-	TGCGCCAGCAGCCCTCAGACCGGAGCTAACTATGGCTACACCTTC	CASSPQTGANYGYTF
TRBV12-3/TRBV12-4	TRBJ2-2	-	-	TGTGCCAGCAGCCACGGGGAGCTGTTTTTT	CASSHGELFF
TRBV7-2	TRBJ2-7	-	-	TGTGCCAGCAGCCCAGCCTACGAGCAGTACTTC	CASSPAYEQYF
TRBV6-1	TRBJ1-4	-	TRBD1	TGTGCCAGCAGTAAAGGGACAGGGGGTGATGAAAAACTGTTTTTT	CASSKGTGGDEKLFF
TRBV5-6	TRBJ1-1	-	TRBD1	TGTGCCAGCAGCTTGGTAGGGACAGGGACTTACACTGAAGCTTTCTTT	CASSLVGTGTYTEAFF
TRBV12-3/TRBV12-4	TRBJ1-2	-	TRBD1	TGTGCCAGCAGTCCACAGGGGATCTATGGCTACACCTTC	CASSPQGIYGYTF
TRBV5-1	TRBJ1-6	-	TRBD1	TGCGCCAGCAGCCTTGACGGACAGGGAAATTCACCCCTCCACTTT	CASSLDGQGNSPLHF
TRBV19	TRBJ1-1	-	TRBD1	TGTGCCAGTAGTATCGGGACAGGTAGGATGAGCATGAACACTGAAGCTTTCTTT	CASSIGTGRMSMNTEAFF